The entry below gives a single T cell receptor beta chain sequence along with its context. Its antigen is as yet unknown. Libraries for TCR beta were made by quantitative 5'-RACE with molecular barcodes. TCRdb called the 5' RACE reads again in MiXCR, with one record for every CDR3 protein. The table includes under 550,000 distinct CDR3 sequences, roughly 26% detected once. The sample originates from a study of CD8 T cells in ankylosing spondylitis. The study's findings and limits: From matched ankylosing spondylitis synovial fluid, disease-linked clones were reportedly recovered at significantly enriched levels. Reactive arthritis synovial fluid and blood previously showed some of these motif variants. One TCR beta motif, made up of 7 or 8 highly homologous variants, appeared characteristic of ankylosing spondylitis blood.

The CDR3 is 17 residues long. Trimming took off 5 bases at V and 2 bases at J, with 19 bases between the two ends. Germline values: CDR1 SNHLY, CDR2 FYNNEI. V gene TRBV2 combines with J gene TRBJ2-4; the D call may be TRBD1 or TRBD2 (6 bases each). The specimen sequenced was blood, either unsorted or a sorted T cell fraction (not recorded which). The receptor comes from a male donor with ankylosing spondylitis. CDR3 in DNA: TGTGCCAGCAGTCTAAAGGCCGGGGGCGCGACCAAAAACATTCAGTACTTC. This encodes CASSLKAGGATKNIQYF.